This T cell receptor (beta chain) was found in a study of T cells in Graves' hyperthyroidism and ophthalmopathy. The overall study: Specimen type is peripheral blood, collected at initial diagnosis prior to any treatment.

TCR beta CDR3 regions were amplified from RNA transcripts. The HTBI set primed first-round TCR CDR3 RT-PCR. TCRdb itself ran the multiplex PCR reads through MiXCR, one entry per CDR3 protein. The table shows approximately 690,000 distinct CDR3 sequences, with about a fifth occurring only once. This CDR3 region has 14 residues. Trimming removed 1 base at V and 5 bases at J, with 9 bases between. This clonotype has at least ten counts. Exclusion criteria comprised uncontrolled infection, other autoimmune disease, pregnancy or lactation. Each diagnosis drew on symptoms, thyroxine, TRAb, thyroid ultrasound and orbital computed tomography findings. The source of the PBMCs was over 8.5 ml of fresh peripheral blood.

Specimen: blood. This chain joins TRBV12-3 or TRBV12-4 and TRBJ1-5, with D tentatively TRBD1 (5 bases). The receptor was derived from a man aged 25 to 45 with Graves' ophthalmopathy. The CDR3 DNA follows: TGTGCCAGCAGTTTAGAAGGGACTCATCAGCCCCAGCATTTT. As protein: CASSLEGTHQPQHF.